Listed here is a single T cell receptor (beta chain). The length of the CDR3 is 13 residues. Trimming pared 5 bases from V and 6 bases from J, leaving 13 bases between. The germline CDR1 and CDR2 sequences are SEHNR and FQNEAQ (reference sequence). TCRdb called the RT-PCR reads again in MiXCR, with one record for every CDR3 protein. The sample consists of 70,000 or so distinct CDR3 sequences, 26% of them appearing once. This entry comes from a study of patients and donors after allogeneic stem cell transplantation. The sequencing input was blood, either unsorted or a sorted T cell fraction (not recorded which). The rearrangement links TRBV7-9 to TRBJ1-2; D may be TRBD1 (5 bases). The origin of this receptor is a human donor who was either an allogeneic HSCT recipient or a stem cell or donor lymphocyte infusion donor (not recorded which). It is not recorded whose cells these are; they may come from a transplant donor. For the CDR3, the DNA is TGTGCCAGCAGCGGCCGGGACGCCCATGGCTACACCTTC. Encoded protein: CASSGRDAHGYTF. Together with reference TRBV7-9 and TRBJ1-2, the CDR3 gives the full variable domain: DTGVSQNPRHKITKRGQNVTFRCDPISEHNRLYWYRQTLGQGPEFLTYFQNEAQLEKSRLLSDRFSAERPKGSFSTLEIQRTEQGDSAMYLCASSGRDAHGYTFGSGTRLTVV.